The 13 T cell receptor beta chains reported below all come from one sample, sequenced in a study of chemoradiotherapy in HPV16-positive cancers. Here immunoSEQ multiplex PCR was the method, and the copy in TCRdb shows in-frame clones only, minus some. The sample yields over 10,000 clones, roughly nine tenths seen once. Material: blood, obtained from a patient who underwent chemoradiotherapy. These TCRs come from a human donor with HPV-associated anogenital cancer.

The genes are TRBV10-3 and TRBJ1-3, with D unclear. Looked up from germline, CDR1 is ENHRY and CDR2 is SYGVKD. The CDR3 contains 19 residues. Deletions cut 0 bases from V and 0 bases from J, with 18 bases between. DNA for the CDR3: TGTGCCATCAGTGAGTCCATAACGATGGGAAGAGTCTCTGGAAACACCATATATTTT. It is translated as CAISESITMGRVSGNTIYF.

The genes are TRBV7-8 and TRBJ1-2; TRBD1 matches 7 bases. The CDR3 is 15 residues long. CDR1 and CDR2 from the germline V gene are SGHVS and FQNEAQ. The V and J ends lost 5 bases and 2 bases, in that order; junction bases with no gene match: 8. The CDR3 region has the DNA TGTGCCAGCAGCGAGACAGGGAACCGCAACTATGGCTACACCTTC. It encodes CASSETGNRNYGYTF. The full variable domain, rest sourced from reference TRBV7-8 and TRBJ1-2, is GAGVSQSPRYKVAKRGQDVALRCDPISGHVSLFWYQQALGQGPEFLTYFQNEAQLDKSGLPSDRFFAERPEGSVSTLKIQRTQQEDSAVYLCASSETGNRNYGYTFGSGTRLTVV.

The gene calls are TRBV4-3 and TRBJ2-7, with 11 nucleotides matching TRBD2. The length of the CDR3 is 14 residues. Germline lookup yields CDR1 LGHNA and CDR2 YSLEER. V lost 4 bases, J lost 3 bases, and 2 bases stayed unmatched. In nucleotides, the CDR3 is TGCGCCAGCAGCCCAGGGACTAGCGGCTACGAGCAGTACTTC. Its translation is CASSPGTSGYEQYF.

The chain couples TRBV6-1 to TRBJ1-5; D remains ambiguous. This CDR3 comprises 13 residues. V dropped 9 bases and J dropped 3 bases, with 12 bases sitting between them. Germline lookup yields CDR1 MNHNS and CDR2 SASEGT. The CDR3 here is CASKRRDNQPQHF. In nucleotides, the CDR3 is TGTGCCAGTAAACGACGGGACAATCAGCCCCAGCATTTT.

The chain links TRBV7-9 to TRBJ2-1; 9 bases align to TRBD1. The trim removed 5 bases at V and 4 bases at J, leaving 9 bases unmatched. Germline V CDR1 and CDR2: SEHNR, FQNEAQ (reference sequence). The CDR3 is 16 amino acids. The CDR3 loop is CASSQGQGKMYNEQFF. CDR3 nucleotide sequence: TGTGCCAGCAGCCAAGGACAGGGGAAGATGTACAATGAGCAGTTCTTC. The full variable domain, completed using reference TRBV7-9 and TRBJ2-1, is DTGVSQNPRHKITKRGQNVTFRCDPISEHNRLYWYRQTLGQGPEFLTYFQNEAQLEKSRLLSDRFSAERPKGSFSTLEIQRTEQGDSAMYLCASSQGQGKMYNEQFFGPGTRLTVL.

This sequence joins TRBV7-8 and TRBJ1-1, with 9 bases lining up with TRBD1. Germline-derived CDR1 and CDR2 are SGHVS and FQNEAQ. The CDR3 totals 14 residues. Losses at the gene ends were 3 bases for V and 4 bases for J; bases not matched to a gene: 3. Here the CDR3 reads CASSLGQGFTEAFF. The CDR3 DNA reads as TGTGCCAGCAGCTTGGGACAGGGTTTCACTGAAGCTTTCTTT.

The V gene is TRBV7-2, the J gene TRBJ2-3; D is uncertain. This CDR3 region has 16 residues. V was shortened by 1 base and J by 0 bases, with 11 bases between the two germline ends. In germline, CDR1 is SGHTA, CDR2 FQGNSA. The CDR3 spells CASSLEPRRSTDTQYF. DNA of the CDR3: TGTGCCAGCAGCTTAGAACCCAGGAGAAGCACAGATACGCAGTATTTT.

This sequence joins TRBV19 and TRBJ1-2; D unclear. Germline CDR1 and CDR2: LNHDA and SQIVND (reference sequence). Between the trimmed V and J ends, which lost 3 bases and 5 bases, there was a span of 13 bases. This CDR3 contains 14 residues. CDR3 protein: CASSMSQTYYGYTF. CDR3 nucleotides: TGTGCCAGTAGTATGTCACAGACATATTATGGCTACACCTTC.

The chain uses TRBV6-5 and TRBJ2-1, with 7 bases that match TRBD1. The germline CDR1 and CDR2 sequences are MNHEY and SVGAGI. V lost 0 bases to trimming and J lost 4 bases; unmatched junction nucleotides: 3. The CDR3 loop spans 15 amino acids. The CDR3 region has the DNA TGTGCCAGCAGTTACTCGGGGACAGCTTACAATGAGCAGTTCTTC. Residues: CASSYSGTAYNEQFF.

The CDR3 DNA reads as TGTGCCAGCAGCTTAGTGCGGACAGGGTTAGCAGATACGCAGTATTTT. It is translated as CASSLVRTGLADTQYF. The rearrangement joins TRBV7-9 to TRBJ2-3; 8 nucleotides line up with TRBD1. This CDR3 comprises 16 residues. With 1 base clipped from V and 4 bases from J, the junction kept 7 bases outside the gene matches. The germline V gene encodes CDR1 SEHNR and CDR2 FQNEAQ (reference sequence).

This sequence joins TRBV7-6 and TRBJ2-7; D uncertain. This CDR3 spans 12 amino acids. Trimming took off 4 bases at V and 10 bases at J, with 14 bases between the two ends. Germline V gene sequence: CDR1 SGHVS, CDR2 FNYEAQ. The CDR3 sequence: CASSSPTDIQYF. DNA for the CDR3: TGTGCCAGCAGCTCCCCAACGGATATTCAGTACTTC.

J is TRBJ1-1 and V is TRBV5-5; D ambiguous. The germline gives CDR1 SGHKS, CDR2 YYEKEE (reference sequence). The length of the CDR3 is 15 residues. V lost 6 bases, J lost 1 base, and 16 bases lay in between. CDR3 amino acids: CASNSARGGNTEAFF. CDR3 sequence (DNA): TGTGCCAGCAACTCAGCGCGGGGAGGGAACACTGAAGCTTTCTTT.

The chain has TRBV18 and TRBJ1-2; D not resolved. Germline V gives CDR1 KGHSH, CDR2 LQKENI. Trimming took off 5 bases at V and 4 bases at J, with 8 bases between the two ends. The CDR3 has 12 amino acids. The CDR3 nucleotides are TGTGCCAGCTCATCCTGGGGCTATGGCTACACCTTC. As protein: CASSSWGYGYTF.